The 23 T cell receptor beta chains listed next were all sequenced from one sample in a study of T cells in Graves' hyperthyroidism and ophthalmopathy. Amplification yielded TCR beta CDR3 regions, with RNA transcripts as the source. When the TCR CDR3 underwent first-round RT-PCR, the HTBI primer set was used. TCRdb reprocessed the multiplex PCR reads via MiXCR and lists one record per CDR3 protein. The sample has hundreds of thousands of distinct CDR3 sequences; roughly 13% are singletons. The specimen was blood. Every receptor here comes from a woman younger than 30 with Graves' hyperthyroidism.

This clonotype occurred many times. The rearrangement links TRBV29-1 to TRBJ2-6; tentatively, D is TRBD2 (6 bases). The CDR3 is made up of 13 amino acids. Germline loops: CDR1 SQVTM, CDR2 ANQGSEA. Trimming removed 5 bases from V and 2 bases from J, with 7 bases in between. The CDR3 spells CSVSGAGANVLTF. In DNA form, the CDR3 reads TGCAGCGTTTCGGGGGCTGGGGCCAACGTCCTGACTTTC.

The chain joins TRBV3-1 to TRBJ2-3; 11 bases align to TRBD2. Losses at the gene ends were 4 bases for V and 5 bases for J; bases not matched to a gene: 8. The CDR3 has 16 amino acids. In germline, CDR1 is LGHDT, CDR2 YNNKEL (reference sequence). CDR3 region: CASSRLAGGPIDTQYF. The CDR3 DNA reads TGTGCCAGCAGCCGATTAGCGGGAGGGCCCATAGATACGCAGTATTTT.

This clonotype has a handful of counts. V usage is TRBV24-1 and J usage is TRBJ2-3; 7 nucleotides align to TRBD1. From germline, CDR1 is KGHDR and CDR2 SFDVKD. The CDR3 covers 15 residues. Trimming removed 7 bases from V and 2 bases from J; junction bases left unmatched: 8. The chain's CDR3 is CATSSDREITDTQYF. For the CDR3, the DNA is TGTGCCACCAGCTCCGACAGGGAGATCACAGATACGCAGTATTTT.

About this clonotype itself: Possible read error: a much larger clone is one base away. The chain's CDR3 is CAGSPGQGNFEAFF. The CDR3 DNA reads TGTGCCGGCTCACCCGGACAGGGGAACTTTGAAGCTTTCTTT. This chain links TRBV18 with TRBJ1-1; the match to TRBD1 covers 9 bases. This CDR3 has 14 amino acids. Germline CDR1 is KGHSH and CDR2 is LQKENI.

This clonotype was found a few times. The V gene is TRBV19, the J gene TRBJ2-3, with TRBD1 matching 7 bases. This CDR3 is built from 16 residues. CDR1 LNHDA and CDR2 SQIVND come from the germline V gene (reference sequence). Trimming at V came to 1 base and at J to 3 bases, leaving 7 bases not matched to a gene. The CDR3 loop is CASSIVGDSWTDTQYF. DNA of the CDR3: TGTGCCAGTAGTATAGTGGGGGACAGTTGGACAGATACGCAGTATTTT.

This clonotype has only a few counts. The V call is TRBV4-2, the J call TRBJ2-2; the D call may be TRBD1 or TRBD2 (5 bases each). The ends were cut back, 0 bases at V and 0 bases at J, with 11 bases in the middle. From germline, CDR1 is LGHNA and CDR2 YNFKEQ. The length of the CDR3 is 17 residues. As DNA, the CDR3 is TGTGCCAGCAGCCAAGATCCCGGGACCGCGAACACCGGGGAGCTGTTTTTT. This encodes CASSQDPGTANTGELFF.

The V gene is TRBV7-8, the J gene TRBJ1-2, with a tentative D call TRBD1 (6 bases). CDR3 size: 13 residues. The V and J ends lost 6 bases and 3 bases respectively, with 11 bases between them. Germline loops: CDR1 SGHVS, CDR2 FQNEAQ. CDR3 nucleotides: TGTGCCAGCAGGCCGGGACAACACTATGGCTACACCTTC. It encodes CASRPGQHYGYTF.

This clonotype was counted at least ten times. This chain uses TRBV28 with TRBJ1-2; D is ambiguous. The CDR3 contains 10 residues. Germline CDR1 and CDR2: MDHEN and SYDVKM. CDR3 sequence (DNA): TGTGCAATCGGGTCCTATGGCTACACCTTC. Residues: CAIGSYGYTF.

This clonotype was counted ten times or more. V gene TRBV7-9 combines with J gene TRBJ2-7; perhaps D is TRBD1 or TRBD2 (6 bases each). CDR3 length: 15 residues. In germline, CDR1 is SEHNR, CDR2 FQNEAQ (reference sequence). Trimming removed 5 bases at V and 2 bases at J, with 16 bases between. The CDR3 nucleotides are TGTGCCAGCAGCAGAGGGGGGCAGGCAGCCTACGAGCAGTACTTC. Protein product: CASSRGGQAAYEQYF.

The sample holds many counts of this clonotype. V is TRBV28 and J is TRBJ1-1; TRBD1 matches at 8 bases. The J segment lost 5 bases and the V segment lost 0 bases, leaving 5 bases of the junction unmatched. The CDR3 is 15 residues long. Per the germline V gene, CDR1 is MDHEN and CDR2 is SYDVKM. The CDR3: CASSLWQGARTEAFF. The CDR3 DNA follows: TGTGCCAGCAGTTTATGGCAGGGGGCGAGGACTGAAGCTTTCTTT.

This clonotype was recorded many times. CDR3 sequence (DNA): TGCAGTGCTAGGACCGTGGAGCACTATGGCTACACCTTC. This encodes CSARTVEHYGYTF. This rearrangement joins TRBV20-1 to TRBJ1-2, with D unclear. Germline CDR1 is DFQATT and CDR2 is SNEGSKA (reference sequence). The CDR3 is 13 amino acids. With 3 bases removed from V and 3 bases from J, the gap between germline ends came to 11 bases.

This clonotype was picked up many times. This chain connects TRBV6-1 to TRBJ1-1; D perhaps matches TRBD1 (6 bases). Trimming took off 4 bases at V and 4 bases at J, with 16 bases between the two ends. CDR1 and CDR2 from the germline V gene are MNHNS and SASEGT. The CDR3 is 15 residues long. As DNA, the CDR3 is TGTGCCAGCAGTGGACAGACAGGTTTAACCACTGAAGCTTTCTTT. This sequence encodes CASSGQTGLTTEAFF.

This clonotype was recorded at least ten times. The V and J genes are TRBV4-3 and TRBJ1-1, with D perhaps TRBD1 (6 bases). Germline values: CDR1 LGHNA, CDR2 YSLEER. Trimming stripped 1 base from V and 2 bases from J, with 11 bases between. The CDR3 totals 15 residues. The CDR3 region is CASSQGTGQNTEAFF. DNA for the CDR3: TGCGCCAGCAGCCAAGGGACGGGACAAAACACTGAAGCTTTCTTT.

The sample holds many counts of this clonotype. The rearrangement uses TRBV7-9 and TRBJ2-3; D gene unclear. The CDR3 spans 12 residues. V was shortened by 5 bases and J by 8 bases, with 11 bases between the two germline ends. Germline loops: CDR1 SEHNR, CDR2 FQNEAQ (reference sequence). This chain's CDR3 is CASSLPTLTQYF. The CDR3 nucleotides are TGTGCCAGCAGCCTACCGACACTTACGCAGTATTTT. Drawing the rest from reference TRBV7-9 and TRBJ2-3, the complete variable domain is DTGVSQNPRHKITKRGQNVTFRCDPISEHNRLYWYRQTLGQGPEFLTYFQNEAQLEKSRLLSDRFSAERPKGSFSTLEIQRTEQGDSAMYLCASSLPTLTQYFGPGTRLTVL.

The chain employs TRBV18 and TRBJ1-2, with D perhaps matching TRBD1 (6 bases). Per germline, CDR1 KGHSH and CDR2 LQKENI. V lost 6 bases and J 3 bases, leaving 23 bases between the germline ends. This CDR3 is built from 17 residues. The DNA of the CDR3 is TGTGCCAGCTCCCCCCGGTCGACAGGAGAGAAGGACTATGGCTACACCTTC. Translation gives CASSPRSTGEKDYGYTF.

CDR3 region: CGAGFEQFF. The CDR3 coding sequence is TGCGGGGCGGGGTTTGAGCAGTTCTTC. The gene calls are TRBV20-1 and TRBJ2-1; tentatively, D is TRBD2 (6 bases). Germline-derived CDR1 and CDR2 are DFQATT and SNEGSKA (reference sequence). This CDR3 spans 9 amino acids.

The chain links TRBV15 to TRBJ2-3, with 10 bases lining up with TRBD2. V gave up 3 bases and J gave up 4 bases; unmatched junction bases: 10. CDR1 and CDR2 from the germline V gene are LNHNV and YYDKDF (reference sequence). The CDR3 contains 17 residues. CDR3 loop: CATSRSGRASLADTQYF. Here the CDR3 DNA reads TGTGCCACCAGCAGGAGCGGGAGGGCCTCTCTCGCAGATACGCAGTATTTT.

This clonotype appeared a few times. The gene calls are TRBV5-1 and TRBJ2-1, with D possibly matching TRBD1 (6 bases). The V and J ends lost 0 bases and 8 bases respectively, with 12 bases between them. The V gene's germline CDR1 is SGHRS and CDR2 YFSETQ. The CDR3 is 14 amino acids. The CDR3 DNA reads as TGCGCCAGCAGCTTGGATTTACAGGGAGATGAGCAGTTCTTC. Protein product: CASSLDLQGDEQFF.

This clonotype was counted at least ten times. V usage is TRBV12-3 or TRBV12-4 and J usage is TRBJ1-3, with D hard to call. CDR3 length equals 14 residues. With 7 bases removed from V and 9 bases from J, the gap between germline ends came to 19 bases. CDR3 in DNA: TGTGCCAGCACCCCGACAAGGGCCGGTGGCACCATATATTTT. This codes for CASTPTRAGGTIYF.

At least ten counts were recorded for this clonotype. The genes are TRBV19 and TRBJ1-4; a weak D match, TRBD1 (5 bases). Germline assignment: CDR1 LNHDA and CDR2 SQIVND (reference sequence). The CDR3 consists of 14 residues. Trimming pared 7 bases from V and 7 bases from J, leaving 16 bases between. CDR3 DNA: TGTGCCAGTACCACACAGGAACAAGGTGAAAAACTGTTTTTT. Protein product: CASTTQEQGEKLFF.

This chain connects TRBV28 to TRBJ1-2; D unresolved. CDR3 length: 14 residues. The germline V gene encodes CDR1 MDHEN and CDR2 SYDVKM. Trimming took off 6 bases at V and 4 bases at J, with 15 bases between the two ends. CDR3 in DNA: TGTGCCAGCAGACCCCCGCGGGAGGGCTATGGCTACACCTTC. Encoded protein: CASRPPREGYGYTF.

In this sample, this clonotype turned up many times. This chain connects TRBV28 to TRBJ2-3; D is undetermined. Per germline, CDR1 MDHEN and CDR2 SYDVKM. The V and J ends lost 2 bases and 1 base respectively, with 19 bases between them. The CDR3 length is 18 residues. Here the CDR3 reads CASSLDLKRAPRTDTQYF. The DNA for the CDR3 is TGTGCCAGCAGTTTAGACTTGAAGCGAGCACCCCGCACAGATACGCAGTATTTT.

This clonotype has at least ten counts. The chain joins TRBV7-9 to TRBJ2-1, with D maybe TRBD2 (6 bases). With 4 bases removed from V and 5 bases from J, the gap between germline ends came to 18 bases. Germline CDR1 SEHNR, CDR2 FQNEAQ (reference sequence). CDR3 length: 16 residues. CDR3 sequence (DNA): TGTGCCAGCAGCTACGGGACGGCGGGACTTCACAATGAGCAGTTCTTC. Amino acids: CASSYGTAGLHNEQFF. The whole variable domain, remainder taken from reference TRBV7-9 and TRBJ2-1, is DTGVSQNPRHKITKRGQNVTFRCDPISEHNRLYWYRQTLGQGPEFLTYFQNEAQLEKSRLLSDRFSAERPKGSFSTLEIQRTEQGDSAMYLCASSYGTAGLHNEQFFGPGTRLTVL.